This T cell receptor beta chain was recovered during a study of blood T cell repertoires in COVID-19. Study overall: Acute and convalescent COVID-19 specimens originated in the United States, Italy and Spain. T cells, B-cell-depleted T cells, or PBMCs supplied cDNA or gDNA.

Germline-derived CDR1 and CDR2 are SNHLY and FYNNEI. The length of the CDR3 is 15 residues. Losses at the gene ends were 5 bases for V and 6 bases for J; bases not matched to a gene: 8. In the original analysis: Reference gene primer amplification gave nucleated cell count estimates. Repertoires were generated with immunoSEQ multiplex PCR, while TCRdb's copy carries only in-frame clones and drops some. Clone size and the V and J calls come from that table; the DNA yielded D and trimming. The sample lists some 130,000 clones, around 86% occurring once. The J gene is TRBJ1-2, the V gene TRBV2; 11 bases align to TRBD1. Sequenced: peripheral blood. This clonotype was obtained from a man between 50 and 59 years old with active COVID-19. CDR3 DNA: TGTGCCAGCAGTTTCCAAGGGGGACAGGGGGATGGCTACACCTTC. It codes for CASSFQGGQGDGYTF.